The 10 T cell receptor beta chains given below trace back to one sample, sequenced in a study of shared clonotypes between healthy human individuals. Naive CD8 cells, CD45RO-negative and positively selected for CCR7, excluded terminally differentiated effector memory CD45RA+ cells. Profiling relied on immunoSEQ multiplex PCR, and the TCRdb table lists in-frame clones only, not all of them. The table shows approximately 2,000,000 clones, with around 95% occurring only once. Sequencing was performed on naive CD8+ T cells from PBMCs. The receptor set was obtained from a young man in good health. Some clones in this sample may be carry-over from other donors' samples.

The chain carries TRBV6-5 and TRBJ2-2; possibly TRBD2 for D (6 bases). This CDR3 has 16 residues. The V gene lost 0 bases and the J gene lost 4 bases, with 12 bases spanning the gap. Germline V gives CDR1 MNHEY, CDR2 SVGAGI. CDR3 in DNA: TGTGCCAGCAGTTACTCGGAGGGAAGCGGCACCGGGGAGCTGTTTTTT. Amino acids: CASSYSEGSGTGELFF.

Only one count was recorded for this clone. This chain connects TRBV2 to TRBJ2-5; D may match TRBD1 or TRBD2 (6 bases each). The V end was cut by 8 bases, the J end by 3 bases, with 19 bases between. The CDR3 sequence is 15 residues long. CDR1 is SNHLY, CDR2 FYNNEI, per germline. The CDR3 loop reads CASRGWGAEKETQYF. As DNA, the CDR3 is TGTGCCAGCCGTGGGTGGGGGGCGGAGAAAGAGACCCAGTACTTC.

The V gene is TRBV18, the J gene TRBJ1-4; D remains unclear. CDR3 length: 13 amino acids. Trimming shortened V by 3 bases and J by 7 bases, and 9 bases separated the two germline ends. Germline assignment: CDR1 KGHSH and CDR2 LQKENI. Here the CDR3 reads CASSPAGFEKLFF. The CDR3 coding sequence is TGTGCCAGCTCACCCGCGGGGTTTGAAAAACTGTTTTTT.

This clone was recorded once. The CDR3 protein is CATSRHYTDPDSQNTEAFF. The CDR3, as DNA: TGTGCCACCAGCAGACACTATACAGACCCCGACAGCCAGAACACTGAAGCTTTCTTT. The chain recombines TRBV15 with TRBJ1-1; D is possibly TRBD1 (5 bases). The CDR3 is 19 amino acids. Germline values: CDR1 LNHNV, CDR2 YYDKDF (reference sequence). V lost 2 bases to trimming and J lost 1 base, with 23 bases between them.

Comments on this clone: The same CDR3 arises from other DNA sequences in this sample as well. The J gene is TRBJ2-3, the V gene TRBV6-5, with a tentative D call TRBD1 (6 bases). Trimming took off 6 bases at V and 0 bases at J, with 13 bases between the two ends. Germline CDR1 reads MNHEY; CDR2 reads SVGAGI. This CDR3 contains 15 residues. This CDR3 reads CASSLGTTSTDTQYF. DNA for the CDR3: TGTGCCAGCAGCCTAGGGACAACTAGCACAGATACGCAGTATTTT.

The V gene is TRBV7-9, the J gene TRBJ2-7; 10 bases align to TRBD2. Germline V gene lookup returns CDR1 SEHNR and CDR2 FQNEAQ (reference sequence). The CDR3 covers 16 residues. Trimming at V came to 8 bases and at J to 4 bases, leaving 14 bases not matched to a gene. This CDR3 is CASGPTPSGSSYEQYF. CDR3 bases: TGTGCCAGCGGTCCGACTCCTAGCGGGAGCTCTTACGAGCAGTACTTC.

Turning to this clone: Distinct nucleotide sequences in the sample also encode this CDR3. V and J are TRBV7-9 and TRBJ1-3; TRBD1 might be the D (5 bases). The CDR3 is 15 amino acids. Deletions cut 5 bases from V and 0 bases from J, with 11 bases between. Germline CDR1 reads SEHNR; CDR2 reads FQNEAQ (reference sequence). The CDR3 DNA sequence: TGTGCCAGCAGCCCCACAGGATTCTCTGGAAACACCATATATTTT. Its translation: CASSPTGFSGNTIYF.

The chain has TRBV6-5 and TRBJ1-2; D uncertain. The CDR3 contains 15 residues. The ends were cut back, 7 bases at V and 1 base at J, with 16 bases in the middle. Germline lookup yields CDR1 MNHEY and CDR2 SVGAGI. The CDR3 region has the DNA TGTGCCAGCATCGACCCCGGGCAGAATAACTATGGCTACACCTTC. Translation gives CASIDPGQNNYGYTF.

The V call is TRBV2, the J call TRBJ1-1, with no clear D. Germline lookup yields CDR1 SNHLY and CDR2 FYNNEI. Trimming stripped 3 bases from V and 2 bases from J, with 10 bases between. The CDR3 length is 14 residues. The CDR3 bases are TGTGCCAGCAGTGACTGGACTGGAAACACTGAAGCTTTCTTT. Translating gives CASSDWTGNTEAFF. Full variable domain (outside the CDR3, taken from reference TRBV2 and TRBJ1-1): EPEVTQTPSHQVTQMGQEVILRCVPISNHLYFYWYRQILGQKVEFLVSFYNNEISEKSEIFDDQFSVERPDGSNFTLKIRSTKLEDSAMYFCASSDWTGNTEAFFGQGTRLTVV.

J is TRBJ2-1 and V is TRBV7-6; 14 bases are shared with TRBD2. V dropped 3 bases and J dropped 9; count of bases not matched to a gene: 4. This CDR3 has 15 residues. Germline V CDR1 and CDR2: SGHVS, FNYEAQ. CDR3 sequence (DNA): TGTGCCAGCAGCTTGGGGACTAGCGGGAGTACTGAGCAGTTCTTC. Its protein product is CASSLGTSGSTEQFF.